Listed below are T cell receptor beta chains from one sample, sequenced in a study of blood T cell repertoires in COVID-19. Profiling relied on immunoSEQ multiplex PCR, and the TCRdb table lists in-frame clones only, not all of them. Of about 42,000 clones in the sample, roughly 89% were seen once. The sequencing sample was made of peripheral blood. These receptor sequences come from a human donor in a cohort sampled during active COVID-19. Both conserved end residues are part of each CDR3. Fields, in order: clone size, V gene, J gene, D gene, CDR3 DNA, CDR3 protein. A D gene is named only where the DNA matches it firmly. Some rows mark clone size as missing; the rest say once, few, many or name a class of expanded clone.

>.|TRBV18|TRBJ1-6|TRBD1
TGTGCCAGCGCTTCCGGACAGGGGGCTTATAATTCACCCCTCCACTTT
CASASGQGAYNSPLHF
>.|TRBV29-1|TRBJ2-3|.
TGCAGCGTTGAACCCCCAGAAGGGGGCACAGATACGCAGTATTTT
CSVEPPEGGTDTQYF
>.|TRBV15|TRBJ1-1|.
TGTGCCACCAGCAGAGTGCGGGGGGTGAACACTGAAGCTTTCTTT
CATSRVRGVNTEAFF
>.|TRBV3-1/TRBV3-2|TRBJ1-5|.
TGTGCCAGCAGCCAAGCTAACAGATATCAGCCCCAGCATTTT
CASSQANRYQPQHF
>.|TRBV4-1|TRBJ1-1|.
TGCGCCAGCAGCCTCGACAGCCTAAACACTGAAGCTTTCTTT
CASSLDSLNTEAFF
>few|TRBV2|TRBJ1-1|.
TGTGCCAGCAGTTCTCACGCGGGGGCGCGGGGCACTGAAGCTTTCTTT
CASSSHAGARGTEAFF
>.|TRBV4-3|TRBJ1-6|.
TGCGCCAGCAGCCAAGATAGGAGCTCCTATAATTCACCCCTCCACTTT
CASSQDRSSYNSPLHF
>.|TRBV24-1|TRBJ1-5|.
TGTGCCACCAGTGACAGTACTAGCAATCAGCCCCAGCATTTT
CATSDSTSNQPQHF
>.|TRBV6-6|TRBJ2-7|TRBD1
TGTGCCAGCAGTCCGCGGGACAGGGTATACTCCTACGAGCAGTACTTC
CASSPRDRVYSYEQYF
>.|TRBV5-1|TRBJ2-7|TRBD1
TGCGCCAGCAGCTTAGGGACAGGGGAGGTCAGATACGAGCAGTACTTC
CASSLGTGEVRYEQYF
>.|TRBV7-9|TRBJ1-5|TRBD1
TGTGCCAGCAGCTTGGGCGGGACAGGCCCAACACCCCAGCATTTT
CASSLGGTGPTPQHF
>.|TRBV14|TRBJ1-4|.
TGTGCCAGCAGCCAAGATCCTCGCGGAGGTGAAAAACTGTTTTTT
CASSQDPRGGEKLFF
>few|TRBV10-2|TRBJ1-1|.
TGCGCCAGCAGGAGAAGCCCGGACAGAGCCACTGAAGCTTTCTTT
CASRRSPDRATEAFF
>.|TRBV5-6|TRBJ2-7|.
TGTGCCAGCAGCTTTCAGGGGATCTCCTACGAGCAGTACTTC
CASSFQGISYEQYF
>few|TRBV7-2|TRBJ1-6|.
TGTGCCAGCAGCCTGGGATTGCCGTCGGGATCACCCCTCCACTTT
CASSLGLPSGSPLHF
>.|TRBV12-3/TRBV12-4|TRBJ1-4|.
TGTGCCAGCAGTTTACCGAGTGAAAAACTGTTTTTT
CASSLPSEKLFF
>.|TRBV6-1|TRBJ1-1|TRBD1
TGTGCCAGCAGTGAATATCCAGGGGGTATAACTGAAGCTTTCTTT
CASSEYPGGITEAFF
>.|TRBV15|TRBJ2-7|.
TGTGCCACCAGCTACCGGTCCTACGAGCAGTACTTC
CATSYRSYEQYF
>.|TRBV12-3/TRBV12-4|TRBJ1-4|.
TGTGCCAGCAGTGGCTCTAATGAAAAACTGTTTTTT
CASSGSNEKLFF
>.|TRBV5-6|TRBJ1-2|TRBD1
TGTGCCAGCAGCCTACGGACAGGGTCGGGAACTAACTATGGCTACACCTTC
CASSLRTGSGTNYGYTF
>.|TRBV5-1|TRBJ1-1|.
TGCGCCAGCAGCCTATCGGGACAACAGACTGAAGCTTTCTTT
CASSLSGQQTEAFF
>.|TRBV4-3|TRBJ2-7|TRBD2
TGCGCCAGCAGCCAACAGAAAGGCGGGGGCGAGCAGTACTTC
CASSQQKGGGEQYF
>.|TRBV6-5|TRBJ2-7|.
TGTGCCAGCAGTCCAACTAATGGGGAGCAGTACTTC
CASSPTNGEQYF
>.|TRBV19|TRBJ1-3|TRBD1
TGTGCCAGTAGTACGACGACCGGGACAGCCTCTGGAAACACCATATATTTT
CASSTTTGTASGNTIYF
>.|TRBV6-6|TRBJ1-1|.
TGTGCCAGCAGTCCGACAGGGAACACTGAAGCTTTCTTT
CASSPTGNTEAFF
>once|TRBV9|TRBJ1-2|TRBD1
TGTGCCAGCAGCGTAGTTCCAGGGGGCGATGGCTACACCTTC
CASSVVPGGDGYTF
>.|TRBV10-3|TRBJ2-7|TRBD1
TGTGCCATCAGTGGGGCAAGAGGGGGCCCCTCCTACGAGCAGTACTTC
CAISGARGGPSYEQYF
>.|TRBV7-2|TRBJ2-7|TRBD1
TGTGCCAGCAGCTTATGGACAGGGGGATTCTACGAGCAGTACTTC
CASSLWTGGFYEQYF
>.|TRBV19|TRBJ1-2|TRBD1
TGTGCCAGTAGTGGACGGACAGGGATTGGCTACACCTTC
CASSGRTGIGYTF
>.|TRBV18|TRBJ1-2|.
TGTGCCAGCTCACCCTCAACGATAGTTAACTATGGCTACACCTTC
CASSPSTIVNYGYTF
>.|TRBV2|TRBJ1-1|.
TGTGCCAGCAGTGAAGCGCTTCCGGGGAACACTGAAGCTTTCTTT
CASSEALPGNTEAFF
>.|TRBV27|TRBJ1-2|TRBD1
TGTGCCAGCAGTTTACTGGACAGGGGGCGCGGTGGCTACACCTTC
CASSLLDRGRGGYTF
>.|TRBV6-2/TRBV6-3|TRBJ2-7|.
TGTGCCAGCAGTTACGGGTGGTCCGGGTACGAGCAGTACTTC
CASSYGWSGYEQYF
>once|TRBV19|TRBJ1-4|.
TGTGCCAGCCTCCCGGGCAGTGGAATCGGGGTGACTAATGAAAAACTGTTTTTT
CASLPGSGIGVTNEKLFF
>.|TRBV6-6|TRBJ2-7|.
TGTGCCAGCAGTTACTCGCCCAGGGCATGGTACGAGCAGTACTTC
CASSYSPRAWYEQYF
>.|TRBV6-5|TRBJ1-1|.
TGTGCCAGCAGTCTGGTGAGGCACACTGAAGCTTTCTTT
CASSLVRHTEAFF
>.|TRBV13|TRBJ2-7|TRBD2
TGTGCCAGCAGCTCCCCGACGGGGGGGGGCGCGACCTACGAGCAGTACTTC
CASSSPTGGGATYEQYF
>once|TRBV7-6|TRBJ1-1|.
TGTGCCAGCAGCTTATTAGCTGGGGGGGGCGCATTGAACACTGAAGCTTTCTTT
CASSLLAGGGALNTEAFF
>.|TRBV4-3|TRBJ1-1|TRBD1
TGCGCCAGCAGCCTAGCTAGGACAGGGGGGAACACTGAAGCTTTCTTT
CASSLARTGGNTEAFF
>.|TRBV5-4|TRBJ2-7|.
TGTGCCAGCAGCTTGGATCCTACAGGGCAGGTCGAGCAGTACTTC
CASSLDPTGQVEQYF
>.|TRBV5-6|TRBJ1-2|TRBD1
TGTGCCAGCAGCACCGTACAGGGGACCTATGGCTACACCTTC
CASSTVQGTYGYTF
>.|TRBV14|TRBJ2-1|.
TGTGCCAGCAGCCAAGAGTGGGACTCATACAATGAGCAGTTCTTC
CASSQEWDSYNEQFF
>.|TRBV18|TRBJ1-1|TRBD1
TGTGCCAGCTCCCACGACAGGGCGTCCACTGAAGCTTTCTTT
CASSHDRASTEAFF
>.|TRBV6-6|TRBJ1-3|TRBD1
TGTGCCAGCAGTCTCAGGGGGCCCTCTGGAAACACCATATATTTT
CASSLRGPSGNTIYF
>.|TRBV6-5|TRBJ1-2|.
TGTGCCAGCATCCCATCGTCAGGGGGCTACACCTTC
CASIPSSGGYTF
>.|TRBV18|TRBJ1-3|TRBD1
TGTGCCAGCTTTCAACGCGACAGGGGAACTGGAAACACCATATATTTT
CASFQRDRGTGNTIYF
>.|TRBV10-3|TRBJ1-5|.
TGTGCCATCAGTGAGTCGGCAGGGGGCAATCAGCCCCAGCATTTT
CAISESAGGNQPQHF